The source of this TCR beta chain is a study of blood T cell repertoires in COVID-19. The germline V gene encodes CDR1 SGHNT and CDR2 YYREEE (reference sequence). There are 16 residues in the CDR3. The V segment lost 0 bases and the J segment 1 base; nucleotides outside the gene matches: 4. While infection was still active, Seattle patients were enrolled and then followed longitudinally. The assay was immunoSEQ multiplex PCR, and TCRdb's table has in-frame clones only and misses some. This table has 450,000 or so clones, about 89% appearing once. This sequence joins TRBV5-4 and TRBJ2-7; TRBD2 aligns across 10 bases. The sample taken for sequencing was peripheral blood. This receptor was obtained from a woman aged 35 to 49 with COVID-19, enrolled during active disease. The CDR3 DNA is TGTGCCAGCAGCTTGGGTAGCGGGGGGTCGTCCTACGAGCAGTACTTC. Its translation is CASSLGSGGSSYEQYF.